These 17 T cell receptor beta chains originate from one sample sequenced in a study of identical twins. TCRdb reprocessed the 5' RACE reads with MiXCR, giving one entry per CDR3 protein. The sample contains approximately 670,000 distinct CDR3 sequences, around 6% of which appear only once. The specimen sequenced was naive T cells sorted from blood. All receptors come from a man between 18 and 29 years old in good health.

This clonotype was seen repeatedly, ten times or more. The rearrangement links TRBV7-2 to TRBJ1-1; D perhaps matches TRBD1 (5 bases). CDR1 and CDR2 (germline): SGHTA, FQGNSA. CDR3 size: 12 residues. Trimming took off 7 bases at V and 3 bases at J, with 9 bases between the two ends. The CDR3 sequence: CASTRDYTEAFF. The CDR3 DNA sequence: TGTGCCAGCACGCGGGACTACACTGAAGCTTTCTTT.

This clonotype was seen at least ten times. The chain carries TRBV28 and TRBJ2-3, with D perhaps given as TRBD1 or TRBD2 (5 bases each). The CDR3 loop spans 13 amino acids. V was shortened by 11 bases and J by 3 bases, with 15 bases between the two germline ends. Per germline, CDR1 MDHEN and CDR2 SYDVKM. The CDR3 is CACLGWGTDTQYF. The CDR3 DNA is TGTGCCTGCCTCGGGTGGGGGACAGATACGCAGTATTTT.

This chain connects TRBV5-6 to TRBJ1-2; 7 nucleotides agree with TRBD1. This CDR3 has 15 amino acids. In germline, CDR1 is SGHDT, CDR2 YYEEEE. After removal of 4 bases from V and 0 bases from J, the junction contained 6 bases not matched to a gene. The DNA of the CDR3 is TGTGCCAGCAGCCCCCGACAGGGACCTAACTATGGCTACACCTTC. It is translated as CASSPRQGPNYGYTF.

This sequence joins TRBV6-2 or TRBV6-3 and TRBJ1-1; perhaps TRBD1 as D (5 bases). CDR1 is MNHEY and CDR2 is SVGEGT in the germline V gene. V was pared by 0 bases and J by 4 bases, with 9 bases between. The CDR3 length is 14 residues. This CDR3 reads CASSYSGGTTEAFF. CDR3 nucleotide sequence: TGTGCCAGCAGTTACTCGGGGGGTACCACTGAAGCTTTCTTT.

The sample holds many counts of this clonotype. This chain joins TRBV6-1 and TRBJ1-1; TRBD1 matches 7 bases. This CDR3 contains 14 residues. Germline V lookup: CDR1 MNHNS, CDR2 SASEGT. The V and J ends lost 0 bases and 7 bases, in that order; junction bases with no gene match: 5. In nucleotides, the CDR3 is TGTGCCAGCAGTGAAGCGGGCCGGGACAGTGAAGCTTTCTTT. This gives the protein CASSEAGRDSEAFF.

This clonotype was counted a few times. The chain carries TRBV20-1 and TRBJ2-5; 7 bases match TRBD1. V shed 3 bases and J 5 bases; nucleotides not matched to a gene: 6. CDR3 size: 13 residues. CDR1 DFQATT and CDR2 SNEGSKA come from the germline V gene (reference sequence). For the CDR3, the DNA is TGCAGTGCTAGGGTACAGGGACAGGAGACCCAGTACTTC. Translating it yields CSARVQGQETQYF.

This clonotype was found a few times. CDR3 DNA: TGTGCCACCCGTGGGGGACAAAACACCGGGGAGCTGTTTTTT. Protein product: CATRGGQNTGELFF. The chain employs TRBV7-2 and TRBJ2-2; D perhaps matches TRBD1 (6 bases). Trimming stripped 10 bases from V and 2 bases from J, with 14 bases between. Germline values: CDR1 SGHTA, CDR2 FQGNSA. The CDR3 totals 14 residues.

The chain carries TRBV18 and TRBJ2-7; 7 bases agree with TRBD2. The CDR3 is 14 residues long. Germline CDR1 KGHSH, CDR2 LQKENI. V trimming: 4 bases; J trimming: 3 bases; junction bases outside the gene matches: 6. CDR3 sequence: CASSRGTMDYEQYF. As DNA, the CDR3 is TGTGCCAGCTCACGAGGGACTATGGACTACGAGCAGTACTTC.

The V and J genes are TRBV20-1 and TRBJ2-4, with 7 positions matching TRBD1. Germline CDR1 is DFQATT and CDR2 is SNEGSKA (reference sequence). CDR3 size: 16 residues. The J segment lost 4 bases and the V segment lost 3 bases, leaving 12 bases of the junction unmatched. CDR3 sequence: CSASPLAGGKKNIQYF. The CDR3 coding sequence is TGCAGTGCTAGTCCCTTGGCAGGGGGTAAAAAAAACATTCAGTACTTC.

This clonotype has a single count. The chain has TRBV6-6 and TRBJ1-2, with D unresolved. Per the germline V gene, CDR1 is MNHNY and CDR2 is SVGAGI (reference sequence). CDR3 size: 13 residues. V was trimmed by 8 bases and J by 8 bases, leaving 18 bases between them. CDR3 sequence reads: CASFEKGSGGYTF. CDR3 coding DNA: TGTGCCAGCTTTGAGAAAGGATCTGGGGGCTACACCTTC.

The CDR3 sequence is CASSYSQQGSEQYV. As DNA, the CDR3 is TGTGCCAGCAGTTACTCTCAACAGGGAAGCGAGCAGTACGTC. This chain connects TRBV6-5 to TRBJ2-7; TRBD1 might be the D (6 bases). This CDR3 contains 14 residues. The germline gives CDR1 MNHEY, CDR2 SVGAGI. V was shortened by 0 bases and J by 6 bases, with 12 bases between the two germline ends.

The genes are TRBV20-1 and TRBJ2-7; 12 bases agree with TRBD2. Looked up from germline, CDR1 is DFQATT and CDR2 is SNEGSKA (reference sequence). The CDR3 contains 16 residues. The V segment lost 4 bases and the J segment 0 bases; nucleotides outside the gene matches: 7. In DNA, the CDR3 is TGCAGTGCTAAGTTTGGACTAGCGGGGAGCTCCTACGAGCAGTACTTC. As protein: CSAKFGLAGSSYEQYF.

The table lists this clonotype with a few counts. The J gene is TRBJ2-5, the V gene TRBV29-1; 7 positions agree with TRBD1. The CDR3 contains 11 residues. The V gene's germline CDR1 is SQVTM and CDR2 ANQGSEA. V dropped 7 bases and J dropped 5; count of bases not matched to a gene: 4. In DNA, the CDR3 is TGCAGCGCCAGGGGGTGGGAGACCCAGTACTTC. Protein: CSARGWETQYF.

This clonotype occurred many times. The V and J genes are TRBV6-1 and TRBJ1-5, with D hard to call. The CDR3 runs 15 residues. With 4 bases removed from V and 0 bases from J, the gap between germline ends came to 10 bases. Germline V CDR1 and CDR2: MNHNS, SASEGT. CDR3 in amino acids: CASSGQEYSNQPQHF. In DNA form, the CDR3 reads TGTGCCAGCAGTGGGCAGGAGTATAGCAATCAGCCCCAGCATTTT.

CDR3 nucleotides: TGCAGTGCTAGAGACCCCATGGGAGGGCGGACTGAAGCTTTCTTT. Its translation is CSARDPMGGRTEAFF. The rearrangement joins TRBV20-1 to TRBJ1-1; no clear D gene. Germline CDR1 reads DFQATT; CDR2 reads SNEGSKA (reference sequence). V was trimmed by 0 bases and J by 5 bases, leaving 16 bases between them. The CDR3 is made up of 15 amino acids.

This chain connects TRBV24-1 to TRBJ2-1; D not resolved. The germline gives CDR1 KGHDR, CDR2 SFDVKD. This CDR3 spans 11 amino acids. V was cut by 3 bases and J by 10 bases, with 6 bases left in between. The CDR3 region is CATSDVMEQFF. Written as DNA, the CDR3 is TGTGCCACCAGTGATGTGATGGAGCAGTTCTTC.

This clonotype appeared many times. V is TRBV5-1 and J is TRBJ1-1; possibly TRBD1 for D (6 bases). Looked up from germline, CDR1 is SGHRS and CDR2 is YFSETQ. The CDR3 is 14 amino acids. Trimming took 3 bases from V and 1 from J, leaving 10 bases between them. CDR3 in amino acids: CASSSQGQNTEAFF. In nucleotides, the CDR3 is TGCGCCAGCAGCTCCCAGGGGCAGAACACTGAAGCTTTCTTT.